Reported below is one T cell receptor (beta chain). The antigen is undetermined. The record originates from a study of regulatory T cells in long-lasting Graves disease. Study-wide points: TRBV28, TRBJ1-2 and TRBJ2-5 emerged as the favored segments in persistent disease.

Time point noted: newly diagnosed GD, antithyroid drugs for less than 3 months. From RNA extracted from PBMCs, the TCR library was made. Investigators prepared the TCR beta libraries by applying iRepertoire HTBI primers and Arm-PCR of CDR3 regions. One entry per CDR3 protein, called by TCRdb with MiXCR from the multiplex PCR reads. The sample lists 530,000 or so distinct CDR3 sequences, roughly a sixth occurring once. CDR3 length: 13 residues. V was pared by 7 bases and J by 6 bases, with 9 bases of the junction left unmatched. Germline CDR1 reads LNHDA; CDR2 reads SQIVND (reference sequence). The data were also submitted as part of a second study, on T cells in Graves' hyperthyroidism and ophthalmopathy.

Sequencing used peripheral blood mononuclear cells (PBMCs), obtained at new diagnosis, from a patient treated with antithyroid drugs. The sequence came from a young man with Graves disease. This chain connects TRBV19 to TRBJ2-7, with 7 bases identical to TRBD2. The CDR3 DNA follows: TGTGCCAGTACCGCACGCGGGAGTCCCGAGCAGTACTTC. Translating gives CASTARGSPEQYF.